A selection of T cell receptor beta chains follows, all from one sample in a study of blood T cell repertoires in COVID-19. Clones were read by immunoSEQ multiplex PCR, and TCRdb kept only the in-frame ones, dropping some. The sample records 300,000 to 350,000 clones, 75% to 90% being singletons. The sequencing sample was made of PBMCs or T cells enriched from blood (not recorded which). Receptors originate from a man in his thirties or forties who had recovered from COVID-19. Each CDR3 is given with its conserved first and last residue. The order of the fields is clone size, D gene, V gene, J gene, CDR3 protein, CDR3 DNA. A D gene is named only where the DNA matches it firmly. Not all rows give a size; the values are once, few, many and, for expanded clones, a class.

abundance: once
d_gene: NA
v_gene: TRBV5-6
j_gene: TRBJ2-7
CDR3aa: CASSFGALSYEQYF
CDR3nt: TGTGCCAGCAGCTTTGGGGCCCTGAGCTACGAGCAGTACTTC

abundance: NA
d_gene: TRBD1
v_gene: TRBV9
j_gene: TRBJ2-1
CDR3aa: CASSEGTGAEYNEQFF
CDR3nt: TGTGCCAGCAGCGAGGGGACAGGGGCGGAATACAATGAGCAGTTCTTC

abundance: NA
d_gene: NA
v_gene: TRBV13
j_gene: TRBJ2-1
CDR3aa: CASSFPGQGVNEQFF
CDR3nt: TGTGCCAGCAGCTTCCCCGGGCAAGGGGTGAATGAGCAGTTCTTC

abundance: few
d_gene: NA
v_gene: TRBV7-2
j_gene: TRBJ2-1
CDR3aa: CASSLQVYEQFF
CDR3nt: TGTGCCAGCAGCTTGCAGGTCTATGAGCAGTTCTTC

abundance: once
d_gene: TRBD2
v_gene: TRBV12-3/TRBV12-4
j_gene: TRBJ2-5
CDR3aa: CASSSSGVETQYF
CDR3nt: TGTGCCAGCAGTTCAAGCGGGGTAGAGACCCAGTACTTC

abundance: NA
d_gene: NA
v_gene: TRBV3-1/TRBV3-2
j_gene: TRBJ1-2
CDR3aa: CASSYPGSNYGYTF
CDR3nt: TGTGCCAGCAGCTACCCCGGGAGTAACTATGGCTACACCTTC

abundance: few
d_gene: TRBD1
v_gene: TRBV18
j_gene: TRBJ1-1
CDR3aa: CASSPDRGPTAFF
CDR3nt: TGTGCCAGCTCACCAGACAGGGGGCCTACAGCTTTCTTT

abundance: once
d_gene: NA
v_gene: TRBV11-3
j_gene: TRBJ1-6
CDR3aa: CASSLGGLAPLHF
CDR3nt: TGTGCCAGCAGCTTAGGGGGCCTAGCACCCCTCCACTTT

abundance: NA
d_gene: NA
v_gene: TRBV27
j_gene: TRBJ2-7
CDR3aa: CASRIGRSSYEQYF
CDR3nt: TGTGCCAGCCGTATAGGGAGGAGCTCCTACGAGCAGTACTTC

abundance: NA
d_gene: NA
v_gene: TRBV7-2
j_gene: TRBJ2-7
CDR3aa: CASSAPSRYYEQYF
CDR3nt: TGTGCCAGCAGCGCGCCCTCGAGATACTACGAGCAGTACTTC

abundance: NA
d_gene: TRBD1
v_gene: TRBV19
j_gene: TRBJ1-1
CDR3aa: CASSIFGQGGTEAFF
CDR3nt: TGTGCCAGTAGTATCTTCGGACAGGGTGGGACTGAAGCTTTCTTT

abundance: NA
d_gene: TRBD1
v_gene: TRBV9
j_gene: TRBJ2-3
CDR3aa: CASSGEGTGATDTQYF
CDR3nt: TGTGCCAGCAGCGGGGAGGGGACAGGGGCAACAGATACGCAGTATTTT

abundance: NA
d_gene: NA
v_gene: TRBV10-2
j_gene: TRBJ1-6
CDR3aa: CASTWDTSYNSPLHF
CDR3nt: TGCGCCAGCACCTGGGACACCTCCTATAATTCACCCCTCCACTTT

abundance: NA
d_gene: TRBD2
v_gene: TRBV18
j_gene: TRBJ2-1
CDR3aa: CASSPTTSGGRSYNEQFF
CDR3nt: TGTGCCAGCTCACCTACGACTAGCGGGGGACGTTCCTACAATGAGCAGTTCTTC

abundance: NA
d_gene: NA
v_gene: TRBV7-9
j_gene: TRBJ1-1
CDR3aa: CASSLAHEAFF
CDR3nt: TGTGCCAGCAGCTTAGCACATGAAGCTTTCTTT

abundance: NA
d_gene: TRBD1
v_gene: TRBV28
j_gene: TRBJ1-3
CDR3aa: CASSFWGDRGFSGNTIYF
CDR3nt: TGTGCCAGCAGTTTCTGGGGGGACAGGGGGTTCTCTGGAAACACCATATATTTT

abundance: NA
d_gene: NA
v_gene: TRBV30
j_gene: TRBJ1-2
CDR3aa: CAWTPQPAPGYTF
CDR3nt: TGTGCCTGGACCCCACAACCCGCTCCGGGCTACACCTTC

abundance: NA
d_gene: TRBD1
v_gene: TRBV29-1
j_gene: TRBJ1-2
CDR3aa: CSVLDRGGSGYTF
CDR3nt: TGCAGCGTACTCGACAGGGGCGGAAGTGGCTACACCTTC

abundance: NA
d_gene: TRBD1
v_gene: TRBV5-4
j_gene: TRBJ1-1
CDR3aa: CASSFSDRVPEAFF
CDR3nt: TGTGCCAGCAGCTTCTCTGACAGGGTCCCTGAAGCTTTCTTT